This is a list of T cell receptor beta chains from one sample in a study of T cells after somatic rescue of genetic block. Repertoires were generated with immunoSEQ multiplex PCR, while TCRdb's copy carries only in-frame clones and drops some. The sample includes about 68,000 clones, around 93% of them seen just once. Sequenced material: peripheral blood mononuclear cells (PBMCs). Source of these receptors: a man in his forties or fifties. Both conserved end residues are part of each CDR3. The order of the fields is D gene, J gene, V gene, clone size, CDR3 DNA, CDR3 protein. D genes are given only for firm matches. Clone sizes are given selectively: once, few, many, or a class where the clone is expanded.

TRBD2	TRBJ2-3	TRBV10-3	-	TGTGCCATCAGGATGACTAGCCCCGTCCAAGATACGCAGTATTTT	CAIRMTSPVQDTQYF
-	TRBJ2-7	TRBV28	-	TGTGCCAGCAGTTTCCCCAGGGGGGGGAACGAGCAGTACTTC	CASSFPRGGNEQYF
TRBD2	TRBJ2-5	TRBV11-2	-	TGTGCCAGCAGAAAACTAGCGGGAACCGGGGAGACCCAGTACTTC	CASRKLAGTGETQYF
-	TRBJ2-2	TRBV15	-	TGTGCCACCAGCAGTGTTAACACCGGGGAGCTGTTTTTT	CATSSVNTGELFF
-	TRBJ1-5	TRBV6-5	-	TGTGCCAGCAGTGCCCTCCCGGGCCTCAATCAGCCCCAGCATTTT	CASSALPGLNQPQHF
TRBD2	TRBJ2-5	TRBV28	-	TGTGCCAGCTCTACCGGAGGCCTAGCGGGAGAGACCCAGTACTTC	CASSTGGLAGETQYF
TRBD2	TRBJ2-3	TRBV28	-	TGTGCCAGCAGTTTAAACCGGGACTACAAAACAGATACGCAGTATTTT	CASSLNRDYKTDTQYF
-	TRBJ2-3	TRBV7-8	-	TGTGCCAGCAGCCCCGCAGGCCACCATACGCAGTATTTT	CASSPAGHHTQYF
-	TRBJ1-4	TRBV18	-	TGTGCCAGCTCACCACTTAAGGGGCGCTTAGATGAAAAACTGTTTTTT	CASSPLKGRLDEKLFF
-	TRBJ2-1	TRBV7-6	-	TGTGCCAGCAGCTTAGGGCAGTACAATGAGCAGTTCTTC	CASSLGQYNEQFF
TRBD1	TRBJ2-5	TRBV10-3	-	TGTGCCATCAGCAGGGACAGGCAGCCCCCAGAGACCCAGTACTTC	CAISRDRQPPETQYF
-	TRBJ1-2	TRBV20-1	-	TGCAGTGCTAGAGATATCGGTGGCTACACCTTC	CSARDIGGYTF
TRBD1	TRBJ1-5	TRBV5-1	-	TGCGCCAGCAGCTTGGGACAGGGAAAGCCCCAGCATTTT	CASSLGQGKPQHF
TRBD1	TRBJ2-7	TRBV4-1	-	TGCGCCAGCTCAGAGGGGGCCACCTACGAGCAGTACTTC	CASSEGATYEQYF
-	TRBJ2-1	TRBV19	-	TGTGCCAGTAGTATTTCGGGGGGCCGCCGCCTAACACCTGAGCAGTTCTTC	CASSISGGRRLTPEQFF
-	TRBJ2-1	TRBV19	-	TGTGCCAGTAGTATTGTAGCGGACGCCTCCAATGAGCAGTTCTTC	CASSIVADASNEQFF
-	TRBJ1-3	TRBV19	once	TGTGCCAGTAGTAGTCTGGCGCTCTCTGGAAACACCATATATTTT	CASSSLALSGNTIYF
-	TRBJ2-7	TRBV18	-	TGTGCCAGCTCACTGGCAGTAAGTACCCACGAGCAGTACTTC	CASSLAVSTHEQYF
TRBD2	TRBJ2-2	TRBV5-4	-	TGTGCCAGCAGCTTGGGATACGGGGGGGCCACCGGGGAGCTGTTTTTT	CASSLGYGGATGELFF
-	TRBJ1-2	TRBV5-1	-	TGCGCCAGCAGCGTTGATTCCTATGGCTACACCTTC	CASSVDSYGYTF
-	TRBJ1-1	TRBV2	few	TGTGCCAGCAGTGAGACGGGTAACACTGAAGCTTTCTTT	CASSETGNTEAFF
-	TRBJ1-2	TRBV2	few	TGTGCCAGCAGTGAAGTTGACTATGGCTACACCTTC	CASSEVDYGYTF
-	TRBJ2-3	TRBV5-5	once	TGTGCCAGCAGCTTGTACTACCTCGGAGATACGCAGTATTTT	CASSLYYLGDTQYF
-	TRBJ2-1	TRBV2	-	TGTGCCAGCAGTGGAGAAAGCGATGAGCAGTTCTTC	CASSGESDEQFF
-	TRBJ1-2	TRBV5-4	-	TGTGCCAGCAGCTTGGACAGGGAGAGTTGCTTC	CASSLDRESCF
-	TRBJ2-3	TRBV15	-	TGTGCCACCAGCCTAGGCACAGATACGCAGTATTTT	CATSLGTDTQYF
-	TRBJ1-6	TRBV6-5	-	TGTGCCAGCAGATCCGGGGGCCAAGGTTCACCCCTCCACTTT	CASRSGGQGSPLHF
-	TRBJ2-3	TRBV7-9	once	TGTGCCAGCAGCCCCCTTGGGAGCACAGATACGCAGTATTTT	CASSPLGSTDTQYF
-	TRBJ2-1	TRBV9	-	TGTGCCAGCAGCATGACCATCCATGGCCTAAATGAGCAGTTCTTC	CASSMTIHGLNEQFF
TRBD1	TRBJ2-5	TRBV5-6	-	TGTGCCAGCAGCTCCATGGGACAGCAAGAGACCCAGTACTTC	CASSSMGQQETQYF
TRBD1	TRBJ1-2	TRBV9	once	TGTGCCAGCAGCGTAGGAGGGGGCGGGGCCTATGGCTACACCTTC	CASSVGGGGAYGYTF
-	TRBJ1-2	TRBV7-9	-	TGTGCCAGCAGCTTGGGGCTTGAAGACTACACCTTC	CASSLGLEDYTF
-	TRBJ2-7	TRBV19	once	TGTGCCAGTAGTATTGGCGGGTATACCTACGAGCAGTACTTC	CASSIGGYTYEQYF
-	TRBJ2-6	TRBV9	-	TGTGCCAGCAGCACTCTCCCCGGGGCCAACGTCCTGACTTTC	CASSTLPGANVLTF
-	TRBJ1-1	TRBV2	-	TGTGCCAGCAGGGCAGGGGTGACTGAAGCTTTCTTT	CASRAGVTEAFF
-	TRBJ2-7	TRBV29-1	-	TGCAGCGTTGAAGATCAGGTGGGTGGGGAGCAGTACTTC	CSVEDQVGGEQYF
-	TRBJ2-3	TRBV6-5	-	TGTGCCAGCAGACAGACAGATACGCAGTATTTT	CASRQTDTQYF
-	TRBJ1-5	TRBV2	once	TGTGCCAGCAGTGTGGGGGTAGGGCAGCCCCAGCATTTT	CASSVGVGQPQHF
-	TRBJ2-1	TRBV11-3	-	TGTGCCAGCAGCTTAGGAGGGGATCAGGACAATGAGCAGTTCTTC	CASSLGGDQDNEQFF
TRBD1	TRBJ1-1	TRBV11-2	-	TGTGCCAGCAGCTTAGCCCGGACAGGGGGGAACACTGAAGCTTTCTTT	CASSLARTGGNTEAFF
TRBD2	TRBJ2-1	TRBV5-8	-	TGTGCCAGCAGCTTGGTAGTGTGGGGGGGGATCAATGAGCAGTTCTTC	CASSLVVWGGINEQFF
-	TRBJ2-7	TRBV5-4	-	TGTGCCAGCAGCTTGGCCGGGTCGCGGCAGTACTTC	CASSLAGSRQYF
-	TRBJ2-5	TRBV10-1	-	TGCGCCAGCTCCGGACAGACACAAGAGACCCAGTACTTC	CASSGQTQETQYF
-	TRBJ2-7	TRBV4-1	-	TGCGCCAGCAGCCAGGTTGGAGACACCATCTACGAGCAGTACTTC	CASSQVGDTIYEQYF
-	TRBJ2-1	TRBV28	-	TGTGCCAGCTCCCAGACAGGTATCCACAATGAGCAGTTCTTC	CASSQTGIHNEQFF
TRBD1	TRBJ1-5	TRBV6-1	-	TGTGCCAGCAGTGAGAACAGGGGGCGAAGCAATCAGCCCCAGCATTTT	CASSENRGRSNQPQHF